This note documents a single T cell receptor (beta chain) sequence. This record belongs to a study of shared clonotypes between healthy human individuals. CDR1 is SGHRS, CDR2 YFSETQ, per germline. The length of the CDR3 is 16 residues. V was clipped by 7 bases and J by 2 bases; unmatched bases: 12. TCRdb's copy holds only in-frame clones and misses some; the assay was immunoSEQ multiplex PCR. The data contain around 2.5 million clones, 80% to 95% of them seen just once; the ten biggest clones take up 0.36%. The sample taken for sequencing was naive CD4+ T cells from PBMCs. Documented subset: CD45RA+ positively selected. The receptor was derived from a man aged 18 to 30 in good health. Some clones in this sample may be carry-over from other donors' samples. This chain connects TRBV5-1 to TRBJ2-1; 7 nucleotides agree with TRBD2. CDR3 protein: CASAPSLAGAYNEQFF. The CDR3 coding sequence is TGCGCCAGCGCCCCCTCCCTGGCGGGAGCCTACAATGAGCAGTTCTTC. Combining the CDR3 with reference TRBV5-1 and TRBJ2-1 gives the whole variable domain KAGVTQTPRYLIKTRGQQVTLSCSPISGHRSVSWYQQTPGQGLQFLFEYFSETQRNKGNFPGRFSGRQFSNSRSEMNVSTLELGDSALYLCASAPSLAGAYNEQFFGPGTRLTVL.